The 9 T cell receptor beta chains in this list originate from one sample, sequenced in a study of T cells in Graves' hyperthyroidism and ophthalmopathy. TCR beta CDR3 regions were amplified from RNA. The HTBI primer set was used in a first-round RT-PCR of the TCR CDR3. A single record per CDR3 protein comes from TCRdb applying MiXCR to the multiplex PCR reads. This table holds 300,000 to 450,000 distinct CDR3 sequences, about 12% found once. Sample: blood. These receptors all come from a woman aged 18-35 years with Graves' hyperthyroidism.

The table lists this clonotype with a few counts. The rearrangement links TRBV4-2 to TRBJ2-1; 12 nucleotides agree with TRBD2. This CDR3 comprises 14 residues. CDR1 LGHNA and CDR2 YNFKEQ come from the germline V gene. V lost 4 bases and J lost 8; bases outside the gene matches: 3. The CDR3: CASSPTSGRDEQFF. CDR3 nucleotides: TGTGCCAGCAGCCCGACTAGCGGGAGAGATGAGCAGTTCTTC.

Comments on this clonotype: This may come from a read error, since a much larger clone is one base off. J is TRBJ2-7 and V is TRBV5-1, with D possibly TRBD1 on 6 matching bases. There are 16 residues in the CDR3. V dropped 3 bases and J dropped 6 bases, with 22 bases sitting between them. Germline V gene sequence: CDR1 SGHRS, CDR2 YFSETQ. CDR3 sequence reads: CASSSCSTGFSGEQYF. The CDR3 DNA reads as TGCGCCAGCAGCTCCTGTTCTACAGGGTTTTCCGGCGAGCAGTACTTC.

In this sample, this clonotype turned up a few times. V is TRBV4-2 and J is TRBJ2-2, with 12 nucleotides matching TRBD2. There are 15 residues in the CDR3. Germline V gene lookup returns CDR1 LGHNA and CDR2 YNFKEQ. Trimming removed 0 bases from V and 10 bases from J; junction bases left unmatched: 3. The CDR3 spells CASSQETSGGSELFF. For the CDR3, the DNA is TGTGCCAGCAGCCAAGAGACTAGCGGGGGTTCGGAGCTGTTTTTT.

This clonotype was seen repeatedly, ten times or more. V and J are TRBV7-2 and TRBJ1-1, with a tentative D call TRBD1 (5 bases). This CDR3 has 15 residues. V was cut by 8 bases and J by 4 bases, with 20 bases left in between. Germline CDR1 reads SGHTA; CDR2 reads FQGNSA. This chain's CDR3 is CASATAVRRGTEAFF. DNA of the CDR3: TGTGCCAGCGCCACAGCGGTGCGGAGGGGCACTGAAGCTTTCTTT.

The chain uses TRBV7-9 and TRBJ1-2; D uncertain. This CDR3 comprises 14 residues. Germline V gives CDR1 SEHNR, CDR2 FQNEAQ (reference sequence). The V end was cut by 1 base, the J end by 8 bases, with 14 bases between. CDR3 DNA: TGTGCCAGCAGCTTAGTGGATGGATCTAAAGGCTACACCTTC. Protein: CASSLVDGSKGYTF.

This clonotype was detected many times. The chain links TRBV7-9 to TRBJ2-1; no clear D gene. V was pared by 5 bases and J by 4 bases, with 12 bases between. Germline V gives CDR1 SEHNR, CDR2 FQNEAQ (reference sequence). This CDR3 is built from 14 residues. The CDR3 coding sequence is TGTGCCAGCAGCCCGACCAGTTCTTACAATGAGCAGTTCTTC. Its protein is CASSPTSSYNEQFF.

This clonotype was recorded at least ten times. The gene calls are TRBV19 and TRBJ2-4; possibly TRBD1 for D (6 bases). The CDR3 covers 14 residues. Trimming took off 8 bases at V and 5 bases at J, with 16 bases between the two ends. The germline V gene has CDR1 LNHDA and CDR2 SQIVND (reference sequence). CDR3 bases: TGTGCCAGTGCGACGGGTGAGGGGGAAAACATTCAGTACTTC. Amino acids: CASATGEGENIQYF.

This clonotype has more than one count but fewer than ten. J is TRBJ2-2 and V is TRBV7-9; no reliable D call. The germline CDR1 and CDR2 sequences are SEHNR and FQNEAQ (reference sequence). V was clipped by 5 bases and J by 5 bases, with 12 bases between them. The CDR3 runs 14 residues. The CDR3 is CASSLGPVTGELFF. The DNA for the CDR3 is TGTGCCAGCAGCCTTGGGCCGGTAACCGGGGAGCTGTTTTTT.

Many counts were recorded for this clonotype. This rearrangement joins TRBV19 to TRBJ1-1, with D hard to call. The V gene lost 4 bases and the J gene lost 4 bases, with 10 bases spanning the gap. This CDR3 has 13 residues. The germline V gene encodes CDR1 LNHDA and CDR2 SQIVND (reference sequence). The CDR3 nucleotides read TGTGCCAGTAGTAGTTCCGGGCGCACTGAAGCTTTCTTT. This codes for CASSSSGRTEAFF.